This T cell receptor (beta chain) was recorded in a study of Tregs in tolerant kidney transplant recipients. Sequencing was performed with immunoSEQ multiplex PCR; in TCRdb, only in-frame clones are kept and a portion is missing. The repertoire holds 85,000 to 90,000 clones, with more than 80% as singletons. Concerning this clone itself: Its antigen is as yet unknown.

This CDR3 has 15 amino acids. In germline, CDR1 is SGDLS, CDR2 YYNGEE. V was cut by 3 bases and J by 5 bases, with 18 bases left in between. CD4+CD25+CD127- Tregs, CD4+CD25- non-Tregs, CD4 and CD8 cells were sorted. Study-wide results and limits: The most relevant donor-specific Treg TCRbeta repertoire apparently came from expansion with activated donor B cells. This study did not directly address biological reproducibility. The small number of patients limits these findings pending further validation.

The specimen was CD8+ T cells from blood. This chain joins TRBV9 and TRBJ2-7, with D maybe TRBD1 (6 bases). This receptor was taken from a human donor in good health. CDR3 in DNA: TGTGCCAGCAGCGGAGGCGGTAACAGGGCGCACGAGCAGTACTTC. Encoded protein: CASSGGGNRAHEQYF.